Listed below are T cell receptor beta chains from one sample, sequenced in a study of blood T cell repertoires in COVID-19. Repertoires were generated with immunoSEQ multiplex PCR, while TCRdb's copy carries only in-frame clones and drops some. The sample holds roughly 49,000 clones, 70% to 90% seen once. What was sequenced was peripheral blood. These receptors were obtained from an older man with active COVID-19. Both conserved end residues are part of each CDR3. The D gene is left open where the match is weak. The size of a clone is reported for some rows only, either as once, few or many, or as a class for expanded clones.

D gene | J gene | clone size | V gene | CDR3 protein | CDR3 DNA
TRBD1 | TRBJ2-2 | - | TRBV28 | CASRGQANTGELFF | TGTGCCAGCAGGGGACAGGCGAACACCGGGGAGCTGTTTTTT
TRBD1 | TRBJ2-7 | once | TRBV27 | CASSLLRQGGEQYF | TGTGCCAGCAGTTTGCTCCGACAGGGCGGCGAGCAGTACTTC
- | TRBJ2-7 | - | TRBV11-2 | CASSSGPHWEQYF | TGTGCCAGCAGTTCAGGCCCCCACTGGGAGCAGTACTTC
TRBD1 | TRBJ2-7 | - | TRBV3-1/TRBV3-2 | CASSRARDRIGSYEQYF | TGTGCCAGCAGCCGAGCCAGGGACAGAATAGGATCCTACGAGCAGTACTTC
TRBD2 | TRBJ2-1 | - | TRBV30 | CAWTLPPAGDEQFF | TGTGCCTGGACTCTTCCCCCAGCGGGAGACGAGCAGTTCTTC
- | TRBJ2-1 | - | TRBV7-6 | CASSLGWLGAYNEQFF | TGTGCCAGCAGCTTAGGGTGGCTCGGAGCCTACAATGAGCAGTTCTTC
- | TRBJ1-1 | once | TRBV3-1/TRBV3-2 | CASSLRPTSGTEAFF | TGTGCCAGCAGCCTAAGACCGACCAGCGGGACTGAAGCTTTCTTT
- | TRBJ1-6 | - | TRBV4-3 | CASSQDRASPLHF | TGCGCCAGCAGCCAAGACAGGGCTTCACCCCTCCACTTT
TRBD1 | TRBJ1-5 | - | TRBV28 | CASSTDRGRQPQHF | TGTGCCAGCAGCACAGACAGGGGCCGGCAGCCCCAGCATTTT
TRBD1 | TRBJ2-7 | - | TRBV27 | CATQTGAGEQYF | TGTGCCACCCAAACAGGGGCCGGCGAGCAGTACTTC
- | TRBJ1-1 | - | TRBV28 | CASSLKTGHKTEAFF | TGTGCCAGCAGTTTAAAAACAGGGCATAAGACTGAAGCTTTCTTT
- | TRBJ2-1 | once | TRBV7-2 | CASSQPGTPYTEQFF | TGTGCCAGCAGCCAACCCGGGACACCGTACACTGAGCAGTTCTTC
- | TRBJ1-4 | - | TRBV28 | CASSLGQMYEKLFF | TGTGCCAGCAGTTTAGGGCAGATGTATGAAAAACTGTTTTTT
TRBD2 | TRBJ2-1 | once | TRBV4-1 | CASSLGGGLEYNEQFF | TGCGCCAGCAGCCTGGGGGGGGGATTAGAGTACAATGAGCAGTTCTTC
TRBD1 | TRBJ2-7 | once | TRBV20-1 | CSASSISDRVTQYF | TGCAGTGCTAGTAGCATCTCCGACAGGGTGACGCAGTACTTC
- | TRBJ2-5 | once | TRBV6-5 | CASSSYMETQYF | TGTGCCAGCAGTAGCTATATGGAGACCCAGTACTTC
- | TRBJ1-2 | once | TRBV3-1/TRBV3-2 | CASSQVYRTENNYGYTF | TGTGCCAGCAGCCAAGTATATCGTACAGAGAATAACTATGGCTACACCTTC
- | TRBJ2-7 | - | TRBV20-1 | CSARAGGWQYF | TGCAGTGCTCGAGCCGGGGGATGGCAGTACTTC
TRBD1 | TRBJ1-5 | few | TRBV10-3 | CAISESIKGTGLGQPQHF | TGTGCCATCAGTGAGTCAATTAAGGGGACAGGGTTGGGTCAGCCCCAGCATTTT
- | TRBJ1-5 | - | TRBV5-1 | CASSFRAAEGPQHF | TGCGCCAGCAGCTTTCGGGCGGCCGAGGGGCCCCAGCATTTT
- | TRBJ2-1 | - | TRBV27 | CASSRAANSYNEQFF | TGTGCCAGCAGTCGAGCGGCGAACTCCTACAATGAGCAGTTCTTC
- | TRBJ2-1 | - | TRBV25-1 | CASSEPDEGMNEQFF | TGTGCCAGCAGTGAACCCGACGAGGGTATGAATGAGCAGTTCTTC
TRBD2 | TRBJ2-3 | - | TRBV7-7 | CASSFTGLAGPLGDTQYF | TGTGCCAGCAGCTTTACCGGACTAGCGGGACCCCTTGGAGATACGCAGTATTTT
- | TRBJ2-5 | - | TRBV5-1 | CASSLELAETQYF | TGCGCCAGCAGCTTGGAACTAGCCGAGACCCAGTACTTC
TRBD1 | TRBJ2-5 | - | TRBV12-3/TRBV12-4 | CASSSGTGETQYF | TGTGCCAGCAGTTCAGGGACAGGAGAGACCCAGTACTTC
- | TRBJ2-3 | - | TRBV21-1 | CASSHGTSGSGTDTQYF | TGTGCCAGCAGTCACGGGACTAGCGGGAGTGGGACAGATACGCAGTATTTT
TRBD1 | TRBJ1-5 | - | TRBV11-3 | CASSTTGTGRNQPQHF | TGTGCCAGCAGCACTACCGGGACAGGGAGGAATCAGCCCCAGCATTTT
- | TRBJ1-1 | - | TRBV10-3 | CAISPDSWDTEAFF | TGTGCCATCAGCCCTGACAGCTGGGACACTGAAGCTTTCTTT
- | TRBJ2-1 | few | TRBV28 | CASTWRSGNEQFF | TGTGCCAGCACGTGGAGGTCGGGGAATGAGCAGTTCTTC
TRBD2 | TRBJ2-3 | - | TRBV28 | CASSLGTSGTDTQYF | TGTGCCAGCAGTTTAGGGACTAGCGGGACAGATACGCAGTATTTT
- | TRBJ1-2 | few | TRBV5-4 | CASSPSAGAYGYTF | TGTGCCAGCAGCCCCTCCGCAGGGGCCTATGGCTACACCTTC
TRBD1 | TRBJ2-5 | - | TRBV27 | CASRRNRDRGETQYF | TGTGCCAGCAGGAGAAACCGGGACAGGGGAGAGACCCAGTACTTC
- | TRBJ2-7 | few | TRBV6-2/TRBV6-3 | CASSRGRSSYEQYF | TGTGCCAGCAGTAGGGGTCGGTCCTCCTACGAGCAGTACTTC
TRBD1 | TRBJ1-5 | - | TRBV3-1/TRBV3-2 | CASSQAGTGGNQPQHF | TGTGCCAGCAGCCAAGCGGGGACAGGGGGAAATCAGCCCCAGCATTTT
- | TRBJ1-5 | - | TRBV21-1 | CASSTKTGDRDRDQPQHF | TGTGCCAGCAGCACAAAGACTGGAGACAGGGACAGGGATCAGCCCCAGCATTTT
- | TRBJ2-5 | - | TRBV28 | CATRRAGTQETQYF | TGTGCCACCAGAAGAGCGGGGACACAAGAGACCCAGTACTTC
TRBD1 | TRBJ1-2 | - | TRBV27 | CASRPSGTGGGYTF | TGTGCCAGCAGACCGTCCGGGACAGGGGGCGGCTACACCTTC
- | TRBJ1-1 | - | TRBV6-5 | CASSYLGRDTEAFF | TGTGCCAGCAGTTACTTGGGGAGGGACACTGAAGCTTTCTTT
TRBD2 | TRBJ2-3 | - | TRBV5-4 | CASSSATSGFTDTQYF | TGTGCCAGCAGCTCAGCCACTAGCGGTTTCACAGATACGCAGTATTTT
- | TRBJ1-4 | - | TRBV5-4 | CASSSTGLEKLFF | TGTGCCAGCAGCTCGACAGGATTGGAAAAACTGTTTTTT
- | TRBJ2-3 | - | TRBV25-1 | CASSDEALQYF | TGTGCCAGCAGTGACGAGGCCCTCCAGTATTTT
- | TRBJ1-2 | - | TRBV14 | CASSQGGSGYTF | TGTGCCAGCAGCCAAGGCGGGAGCGGCTACACCTTC